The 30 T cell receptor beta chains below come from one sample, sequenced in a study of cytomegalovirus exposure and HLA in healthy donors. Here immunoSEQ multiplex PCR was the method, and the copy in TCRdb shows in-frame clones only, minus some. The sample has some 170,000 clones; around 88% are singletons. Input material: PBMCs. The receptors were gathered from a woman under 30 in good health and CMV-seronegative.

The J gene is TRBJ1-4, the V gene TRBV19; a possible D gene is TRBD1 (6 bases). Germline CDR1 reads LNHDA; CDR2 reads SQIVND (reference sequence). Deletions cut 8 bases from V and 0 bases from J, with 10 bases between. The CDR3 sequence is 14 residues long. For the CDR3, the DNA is TGTGCCAGTCGAAAGGGGGCAACTAATGAAAAACTGTTTTTT. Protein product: CASRKGATNEKLFF.

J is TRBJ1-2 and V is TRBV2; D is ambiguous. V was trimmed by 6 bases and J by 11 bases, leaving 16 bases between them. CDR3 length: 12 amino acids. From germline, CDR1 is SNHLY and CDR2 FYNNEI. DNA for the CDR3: TGTGCCAGCAGAGCGTACACGGGAGTGTACACCTTC. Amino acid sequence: CASRAYTGVYTF.

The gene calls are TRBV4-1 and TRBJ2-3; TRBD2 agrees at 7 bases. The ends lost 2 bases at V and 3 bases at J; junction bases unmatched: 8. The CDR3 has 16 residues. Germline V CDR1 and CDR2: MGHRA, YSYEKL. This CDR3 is CASSQNPSGLTDTQYF. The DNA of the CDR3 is TGCGCCAGCAGCCAAAACCCTAGCGGACTAACAGATACGCAGTATTTT.

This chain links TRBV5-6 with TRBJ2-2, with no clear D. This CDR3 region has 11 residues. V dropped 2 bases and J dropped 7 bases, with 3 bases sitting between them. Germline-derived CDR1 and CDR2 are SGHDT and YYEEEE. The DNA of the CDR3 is TGTGCCAGCAGCTTCGGCGGGGAGCTGTTTTTT. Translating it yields CASSFGGELFF.

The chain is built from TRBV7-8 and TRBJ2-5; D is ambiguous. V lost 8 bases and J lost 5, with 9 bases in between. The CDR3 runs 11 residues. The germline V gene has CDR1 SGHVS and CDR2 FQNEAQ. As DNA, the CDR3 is TGTGCCAGCGTTTACGGGGAGACCCAGTACTTC. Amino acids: CASVYGETQYF.

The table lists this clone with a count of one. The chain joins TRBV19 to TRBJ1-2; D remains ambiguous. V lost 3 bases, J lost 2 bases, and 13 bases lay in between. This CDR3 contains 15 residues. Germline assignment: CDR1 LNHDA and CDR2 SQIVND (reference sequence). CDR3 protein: CASSIFFGENYGYTF. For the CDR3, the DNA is TGTGCCAGTAGTATCTTTTTTGGGGAGAACTATGGCTACACCTTC.

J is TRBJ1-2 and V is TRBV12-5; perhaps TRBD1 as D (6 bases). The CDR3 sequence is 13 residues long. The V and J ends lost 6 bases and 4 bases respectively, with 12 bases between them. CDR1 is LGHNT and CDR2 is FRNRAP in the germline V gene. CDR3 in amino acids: CASGLGQIYGYTF. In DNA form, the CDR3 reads TGTGCTAGTGGCCTAGGACAGATCTATGGCTACACCTTC.

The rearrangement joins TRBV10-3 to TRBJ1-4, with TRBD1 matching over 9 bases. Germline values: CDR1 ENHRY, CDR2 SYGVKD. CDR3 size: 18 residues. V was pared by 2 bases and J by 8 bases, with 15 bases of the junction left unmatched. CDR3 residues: CAISESVPGQGAGEKLFF. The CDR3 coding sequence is TGTGCCATCAGTGAGAGCGTCCCGGGACAGGGCGCCGGCGAAAAACTGTTTTTT.

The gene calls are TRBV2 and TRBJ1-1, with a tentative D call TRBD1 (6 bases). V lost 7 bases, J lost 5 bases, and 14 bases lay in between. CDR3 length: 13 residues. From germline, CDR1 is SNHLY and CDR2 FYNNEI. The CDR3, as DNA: TGTGCCAGCACCGGAGCAGGGGAAACTGAAGCTTTCTTT. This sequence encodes CASTGAGETEAFF. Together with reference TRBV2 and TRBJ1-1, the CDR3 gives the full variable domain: EPEVTQTPSHQVTQMGQEVILRCVPISNHLYFYWYRQILGQKVEFLVSFYNNEISEKSEIFDDQFSVERPDGSNFTLKIRSTKLEDSAMYFCASTGAGETEAFFGQGTRLTVV.

CDR3 in amino acids: CALSRKGANTGELFF. In DNA form, the CDR3 reads TGTGCCCTATCCCGGAAGGGAGCCAACACCGGGGAGCTGTTTTTT. The rearrangement uses TRBV6-1 and TRBJ2-2; D possibly corresponds to TRBD2 (5 bases). CDR3 length equals 15 residues. Germline V lookup: CDR1 MNHNS, CDR2 SASEGT. Trimming removed 11 bases from V and 2 bases from J, with 18 bases in between.

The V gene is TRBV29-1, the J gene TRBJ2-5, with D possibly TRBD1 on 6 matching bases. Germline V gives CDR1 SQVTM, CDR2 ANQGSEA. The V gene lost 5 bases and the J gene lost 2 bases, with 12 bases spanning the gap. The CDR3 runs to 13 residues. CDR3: CSVSGQRQETQYF. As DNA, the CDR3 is TGCAGCGTTTCTGGACAGCGGCAAGAGACCCAGTACTTC.

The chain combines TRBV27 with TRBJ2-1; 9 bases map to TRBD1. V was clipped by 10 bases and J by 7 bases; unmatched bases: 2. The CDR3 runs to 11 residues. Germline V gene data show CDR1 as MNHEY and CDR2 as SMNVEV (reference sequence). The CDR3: CATGTGNEQFF. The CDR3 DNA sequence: TGTGCCACCGGGACAGGGAATGAGCAGTTCTTC.

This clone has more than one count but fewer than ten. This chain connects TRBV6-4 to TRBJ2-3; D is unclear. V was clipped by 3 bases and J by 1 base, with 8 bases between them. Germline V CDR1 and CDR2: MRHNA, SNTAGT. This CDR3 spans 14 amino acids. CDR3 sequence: CASSEVERTDTQYF. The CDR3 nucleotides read TGTGCCAGCAGTGAGGTGGAGCGCACAGATACGCAGTATTTT.

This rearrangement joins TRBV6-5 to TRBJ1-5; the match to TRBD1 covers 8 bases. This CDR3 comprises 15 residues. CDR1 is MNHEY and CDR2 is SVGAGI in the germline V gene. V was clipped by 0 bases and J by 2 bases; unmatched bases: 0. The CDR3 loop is CASSYSDRGNQPQHF. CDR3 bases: TGTGCCAGCAGTTACTCGGACAGGGGCAATCAGCCCCAGCATTTT.

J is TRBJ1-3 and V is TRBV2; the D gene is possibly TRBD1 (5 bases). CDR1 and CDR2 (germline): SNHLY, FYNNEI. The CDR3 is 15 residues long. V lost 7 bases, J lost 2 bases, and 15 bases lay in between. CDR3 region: CASNPTDHTGNTIYF. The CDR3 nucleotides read TGTGCCAGCAATCCGACAGATCATACTGGAAACACCATATATTTT.

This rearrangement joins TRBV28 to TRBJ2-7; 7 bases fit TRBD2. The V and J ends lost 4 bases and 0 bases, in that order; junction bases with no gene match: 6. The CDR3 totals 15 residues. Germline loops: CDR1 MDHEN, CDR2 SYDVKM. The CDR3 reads CASSSQREVSYEQYF. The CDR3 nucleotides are TGTGCCAGCAGTTCTCAGCGGGAAGTCTCCTACGAGCAGTACTTC.

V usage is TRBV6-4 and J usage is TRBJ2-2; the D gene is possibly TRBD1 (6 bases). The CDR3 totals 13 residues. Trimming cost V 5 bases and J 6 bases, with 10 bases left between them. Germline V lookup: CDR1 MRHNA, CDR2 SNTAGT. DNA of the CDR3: TGTGCCAGCAGTAACAGGGAGTCCGGGGAGCTGTTTTTT. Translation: CASSNRESGELFF.

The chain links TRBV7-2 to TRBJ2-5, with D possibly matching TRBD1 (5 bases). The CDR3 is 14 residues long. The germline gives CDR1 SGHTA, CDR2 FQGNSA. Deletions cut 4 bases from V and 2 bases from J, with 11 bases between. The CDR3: CASSSGQGQETQYF. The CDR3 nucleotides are TGTGCCAGCAGCTCAGGGCAGGGACAAGAGACCCAGTACTTC. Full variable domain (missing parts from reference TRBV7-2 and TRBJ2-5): GAGVSQSPSNKVTEKGKDVELRCDPISGHTALYWYRQSLGQGLEFLIYFQGNSAPDKSGLPSDRFSAERTGGSVSTLTIQRTQQEDSAVYLCASSSGQGQETQYFGPGTRLLVL.

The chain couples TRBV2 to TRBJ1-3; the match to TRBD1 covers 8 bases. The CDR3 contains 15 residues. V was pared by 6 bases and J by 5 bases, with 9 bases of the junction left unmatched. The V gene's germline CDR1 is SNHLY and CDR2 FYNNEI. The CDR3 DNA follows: TGTGCCAGCAGGGGGACAGGATCTACCAGAAACACCATATATTTT. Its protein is CASRGTGSTRNTIYF. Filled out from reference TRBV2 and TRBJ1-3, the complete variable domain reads EPEVTQTPSHQVTQMGQEVILRCVPISNHLYFYWYRQILGQKVEFLVSFYNNEISEKSEIFDDQFSVERPDGSNFTLKIRSTKLEDSAMYFCASRGTGSTRNTIYFGEGSWLTVV.

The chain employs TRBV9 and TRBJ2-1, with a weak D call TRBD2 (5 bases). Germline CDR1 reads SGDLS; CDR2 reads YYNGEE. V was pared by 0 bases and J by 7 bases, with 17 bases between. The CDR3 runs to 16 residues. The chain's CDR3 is CASSVGHGGFLNEQFF. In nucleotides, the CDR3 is TGTGCCAGCAGCGTAGGGCATGGCGGGTTCCTAAATGAGCAGTTCTTC.

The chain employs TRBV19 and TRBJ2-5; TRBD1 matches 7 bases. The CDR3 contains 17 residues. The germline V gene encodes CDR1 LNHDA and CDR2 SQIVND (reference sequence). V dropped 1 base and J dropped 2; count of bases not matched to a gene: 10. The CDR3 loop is CASSIVPSSGQQETQYF. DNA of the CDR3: TGTGCCAGTAGTATAGTCCCCTCCTCGGGACAGCAAGAGACCCAGTACTTC.

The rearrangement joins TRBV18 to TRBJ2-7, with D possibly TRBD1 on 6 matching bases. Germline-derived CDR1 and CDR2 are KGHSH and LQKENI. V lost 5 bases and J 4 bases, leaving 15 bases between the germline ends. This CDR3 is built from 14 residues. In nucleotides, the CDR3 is TGTGCCAGCTCAGGCCTTCTGACAGGTTACGAGCAGTACTTC. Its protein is CASSGLLTGYEQYF.

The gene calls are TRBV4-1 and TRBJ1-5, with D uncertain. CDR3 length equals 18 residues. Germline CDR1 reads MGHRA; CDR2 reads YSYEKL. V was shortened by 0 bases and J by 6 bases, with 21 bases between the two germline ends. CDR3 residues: CASSQDGSGRVGGQPQHF. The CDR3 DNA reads TGCGCCAGCAGCCAAGATGGGAGCGGGAGGGTGGGAGGTCAGCCCCAGCATTTT.

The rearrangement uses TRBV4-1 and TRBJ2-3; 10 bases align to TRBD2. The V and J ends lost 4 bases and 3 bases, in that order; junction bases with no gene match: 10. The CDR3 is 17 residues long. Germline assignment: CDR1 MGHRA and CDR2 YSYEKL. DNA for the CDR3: TGCGCCAGCAGCCCCTTTGAGCGGGGGGGCCGAACAGATACGCAGTATTTT. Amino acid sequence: CASSPFERGGRTDTQYF.

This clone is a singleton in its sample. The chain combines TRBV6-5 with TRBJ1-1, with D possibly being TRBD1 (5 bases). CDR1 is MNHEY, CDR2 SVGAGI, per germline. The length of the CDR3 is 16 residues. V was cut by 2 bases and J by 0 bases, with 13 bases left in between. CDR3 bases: TGTGCCAGCAGTTACGACGTGGGGCGGATGAACACTGAAGCTTTCTTT. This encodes CASSYDVGRMNTEAFF.

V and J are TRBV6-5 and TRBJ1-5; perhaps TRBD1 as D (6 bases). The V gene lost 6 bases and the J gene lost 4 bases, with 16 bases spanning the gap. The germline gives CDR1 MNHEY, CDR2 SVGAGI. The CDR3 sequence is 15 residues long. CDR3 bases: TGTGCCAGCAGCTTTTCGACAGGCCCGAATCAGCCCCAGCATTTT. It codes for CASSFSTGPNQPQHF.

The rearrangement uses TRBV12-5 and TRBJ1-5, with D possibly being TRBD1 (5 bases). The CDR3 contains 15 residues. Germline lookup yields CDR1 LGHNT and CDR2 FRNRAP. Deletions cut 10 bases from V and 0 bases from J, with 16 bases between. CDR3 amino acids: CATSAGLPSNQPQHF. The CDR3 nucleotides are TGTGCTACTTCGGCGGGGCTCCCTAGCAATCAGCCCCAGCATTTT.

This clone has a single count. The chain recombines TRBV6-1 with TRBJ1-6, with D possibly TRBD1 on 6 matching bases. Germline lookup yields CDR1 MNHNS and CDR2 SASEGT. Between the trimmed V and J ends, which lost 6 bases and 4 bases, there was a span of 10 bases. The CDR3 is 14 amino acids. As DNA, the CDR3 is TGTGCCAGCAGGTTCAGGGGTTATAATTCACCCCTCCACTTT. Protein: CASRFRGYNSPLHF.

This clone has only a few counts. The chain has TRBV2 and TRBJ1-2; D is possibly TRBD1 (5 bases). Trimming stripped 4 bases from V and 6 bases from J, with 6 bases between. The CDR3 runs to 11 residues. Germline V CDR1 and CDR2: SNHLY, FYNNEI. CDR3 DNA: TGTGCCAGCAGTGGGGGCCATGGCTACACCTTC. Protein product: CASSGGHGYTF.

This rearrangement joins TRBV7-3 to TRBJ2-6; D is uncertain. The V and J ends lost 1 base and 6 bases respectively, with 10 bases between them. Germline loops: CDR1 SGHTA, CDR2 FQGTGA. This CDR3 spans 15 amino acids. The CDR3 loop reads CASSLIPGEANVLTF. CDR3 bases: TGTGCCAGCAGCTTAATCCCCGGAGAGGCCAACGTCCTGACTTTC.